A selection of T cell receptor beta chains follows, all from one sample in a study of CD8 T cells in ankylosing spondylitis. One entry per CDR3 protein results from TCRdb running MiXCR on the 5' RACE reads. This table holds 670,000 or so distinct CDR3 sequences, over 15% found once. The sequenced sample was blood, either unsorted or a sorted T cell fraction (not recorded which). The receptor set was obtained from a male donor with ankylosing spondylitis. Both conserved end residues are part of each CDR3. Fields, in order: CDR3 DNA, CDR3 protein, V gene, J gene, clone size, D gene. D genes are given only for firm matches. Not all rows give a size; the values are once, few, many and, for expanded clones, a class.

CDR3 DNA: TGTGCCAGCTCACCAGACTACTCCACAGATACGCAGTATTTT; CDR3 protein: CASSPDYSTDTQYF; V gene: TRBV18; J gene: TRBJ2-3; clone size: .; D gene: .
CDR3 DNA: TGTGCCAGCAGCTCCCCGGGGCTGCCCTACGAGCAGTACTTC; CDR3 protein: CASSSPGLPYEQYF; V gene: TRBV7-9; J gene: TRBJ2-7; clone size: .; D gene: .
CDR3 DNA: TGTGCCAGCAGTGACGACAGGGTAGGCAACTATGGCTACACCTTC; CDR3 protein: CASSDDRVGNYGYTF; V gene: TRBV6-1; J gene: TRBJ1-2; clone size: few; D gene: TRBD1
CDR3 DNA: TGTGCCAGCAGTTTAGTGGATCGCAATGAGCAGTTCTTC; CDR3 protein: CASSLVDRNEQFF; V gene: TRBV28; J gene: TRBJ2-1; clone size: .; D gene: .
CDR3 DNA: TGCGCCAGCAGCCACGGGACAGGCTGCTTCACAGATACGCAGTATTTT; CDR3 protein: CASSHGTGCFTDTQYF; V gene: TRBV4-1; J gene: TRBJ2-3; clone size: .; D gene: TRBD1
CDR3 DNA: TGTGCCAGCAGTAGACAGGGGGTTACTAATGAAAAACTGTTTTTT; CDR3 protein: CASSRQGVTNEKLFF; V gene: TRBV7-2; J gene: TRBJ1-4; clone size: few; D gene: TRBD1
CDR3 DNA: TGTGCCATCAGTGAGTCGTGGGGCGCCGGCACAGATACGCAGTATTTT; CDR3 protein: CAISESWGAGTDTQYF; V gene: TRBV10-3; J gene: TRBJ2-3; clone size: .; D gene: .
CDR3 DNA: TGTGCCAGCAGCTTAGAGGTAGCTCTCACCCATACGCAGTATTTT; CDR3 protein: CASSLEVALTHTQYF; V gene: TRBV11-2; J gene: TRBJ2-3; clone size: .; D gene: .
CDR3 DNA: TGTGCCAGCAGTCACAAGGGTTTGAACACTGAAGCTTTCTTT; CDR3 protein: CASSHKGLNTEAFF; V gene: TRBV3-1; J gene: TRBJ1-1; clone size: .; D gene: .
CDR3 DNA: TGCAGTGCACCCCGGGCTCGCGGGAGGGCCTCAACAGATACGCAGTATTTT; CDR3 protein: CSAPRARGRASTDTQYF; V gene: TRBV20-1; J gene: TRBJ2-3; clone size: few; D gene: TRBD2
CDR3 DNA: TGCAGCGTTGATGGAGGTACCAATGAGCAGTTCTTC; CDR3 protein: CSVDGGTNEQFF; V gene: TRBV29-1; J gene: TRBJ2-1; clone size: .; D gene: .
CDR3 DNA: TGCAGCGTTGAATCAGAGGACATAAAGAACACTGAAGCTTTCTTT; CDR3 protein: CSVESEDIKNTEAFF; V gene: TRBV29-1; J gene: TRBJ1-1; clone size: few; D gene: .
CDR3 DNA: TGCGCCAGCAGCCAACGACAGGGCGGAAGCACAGATACGCAGTATTTT; CDR3 protein: CASSQRQGGSTDTQYF; V gene: TRBV4-1; J gene: TRBJ2-3; clone size: .; D gene: TRBD1